This T cell receptor (beta chain) was recorded in a study of beta chain features in type 1 diabetes. Findings and caveats of the study: Among patients, naive, central memory and Treg TCRB repertoires appeared more similar than among healthy donors. Moderate but significant shortening of TCRB CDR3s was recorded in all four CD4+ subsets from Type 1 diabetes patients.

With respect to this clone: As yet, its antigen is unknown.

The authors sorted CD4+ naive, central memory, regulatory and stem cell-like memory cells via CD45RO/CCR7/CD25/CD127/CD95/CD27. Isolated RNA was reverse transcribed in full, so expressed TCRB transcripts were sequenced. The table came from immunoSEQ multiplex PCR; TCRdb's copy has only in-frame clones and leaves some out. The table shows 130,000 or so clones, with approximately 10% occurring only once. This CDR3 comprises 16 residues. Germline CDR1 and CDR2: SEHNR and FQNEAQ (reference sequence). J lost 5 bases, V lost 5 bases, and 11 bases had no gene match. The source material was central memory CD4+ T cells from blood. The TCR comes from a man in his thirties or forties with type 1 diabetes. The rearrangement links TRBV7-9 to TRBJ2-3; 9 bases align to TRBD2. CDR3: CASSPSRGGLGDTQYF. In DNA form, the CDR3 reads TGTGCCAGCAGCCCATCGCGGGGGGGCCTGGGAGATACGCAGTATTTT. The full variable domain, rest sourced from reference TRBV7-9 and TRBJ2-3, is DTGVSQNPRHKITKRGQNVTFRCDPISEHNRLYWYRQTLGQGPEFLTYFQNEAQLEKSRLLSDRFSAERPKGSFSTLEIQRTEQGDSAMYLCASSPSRGGLGDTQYFGPGTRLTVL.